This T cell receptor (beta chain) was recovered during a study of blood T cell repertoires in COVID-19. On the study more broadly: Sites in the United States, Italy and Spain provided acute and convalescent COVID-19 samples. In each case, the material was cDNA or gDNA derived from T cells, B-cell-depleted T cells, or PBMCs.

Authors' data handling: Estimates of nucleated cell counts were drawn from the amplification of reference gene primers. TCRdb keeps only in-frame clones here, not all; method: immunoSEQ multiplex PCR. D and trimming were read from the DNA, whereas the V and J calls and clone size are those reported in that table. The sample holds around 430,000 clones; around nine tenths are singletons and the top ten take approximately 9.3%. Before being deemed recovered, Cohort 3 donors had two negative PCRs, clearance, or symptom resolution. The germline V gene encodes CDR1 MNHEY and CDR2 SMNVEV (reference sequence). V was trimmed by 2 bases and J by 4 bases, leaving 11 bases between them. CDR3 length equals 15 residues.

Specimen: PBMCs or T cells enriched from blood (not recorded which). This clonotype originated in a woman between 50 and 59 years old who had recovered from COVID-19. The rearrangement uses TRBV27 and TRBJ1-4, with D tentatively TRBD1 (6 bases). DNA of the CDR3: TGTGCCAGCAGTTTACGGCAGGGGATTAATGAAAAACTGTTTTTT. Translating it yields CASSLRQGINEKLFF. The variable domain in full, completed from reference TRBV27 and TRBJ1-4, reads EAQVTQNPRYLITVTGKKLTVTCSQNMNHEYMSWYRQDPGLGLRQIYYSMNVEVTDKGDVPEGYKVSRKEKRNFPLILESPSPNQTSLYFCASSLRQGINEKLFFGSGTQLSVL.